This TCR beta chain was sequenced in a study of T-cell reconstitution after alpha-beta-depleted transplantation in children. Molecular barcoding with unique molecular identifiers was used for the TCRbeta library. TCRdb called the PCR reads again in MiXCR, with one record for every CDR3 protein. The sample has fewer than 700,000 distinct CDR3 sequences, more than 20% seen once. This clonotype has a count of ten or more. Its matching antigen is unknown. Points from the study as a whole: One year post-transplant, T-cell counts and diversity were largely derived from T cells produced anew.

This sample comprised PBMCs, mostly from graft donor cells, obtained 360 days after TCRalphabeta/CD19-depleted stem cell transplant. The sequence was collected from a boy less than two years old who had a stem cell transplant for acute myeloid leukemia, so the T cells may come from the graft donor.

The DNA of the CDR3 is TGTGCCACCAGTCCCGGGACACTTACCTACAATGAGCAGTTCTTC. As protein: CATSPGTLTYNEQFF. This sequence joins TRBV24-1 and TRBJ2-1, with D possibly TRBD1 on 6 matching bases. V was shortened by 6 bases and J by 2 bases, with 13 bases between the two germline ends. This CDR3 has 15 amino acids. CDR1 KGHDR and CDR2 SFDVKD come from the germline V gene.